One sample yielded the 20 T cell receptor beta chains listed below, sequenced in a study of T cells in Graves' hyperthyroidism and ophthalmopathy (dated by TCRdb to about 2019). The library was built by means of multiplex PCR. This sample was sequenced with an Illumina HiSeq 2000. TCR beta CDR3 regions were amplified from RNA transcripts. A first-round RT-PCR of the TCR CDR3 used the HTBI primer set with the Qiagen OneStep RT-PCR kit. TCRdb reran the public reads through fastp at Q25 and MiXCR, keeping productive beta chains. Here each entry gathers all rows of one CDR3 protein and keeps the most common genes and DNA. For this sample there are about 210,000 distinct CDR3 sequences; 15% to 20% appear just once. The ten largest clonotypes hold under 65% of the sample. Sequences were obtained from blood. Source of these receptors: a man between 45 and 60 years old with Graves' hyperthyroidism.

A note on this clonotype: A read error may explain this, as a much larger clone is one base away. This likely comes from a read error, as the CDR3 has no conserved phenylalanine or tryptophan at its end. V is TRBV5-1 and J is TRBJ2-3, with 8 bases that match TRBD2. The trim removed 6 bases at V and 4 bases at J, leaving 7 bases unmatched. CDR1 is SGHRS and CDR2 is YFSETQ in the germline V gene. This CDR3 has 14 residues. The CDR3 sequence is CASTPPAGADTQYL. CDR3 in DNA: TGCGCCAGCACCCCTCCAGCGGGAGCAGATACGCAGTATCTT.

This clonotype was counted ten times or more. This chain connects TRBV10-3 to TRBJ2-5; D possibly corresponds to TRBD2 (5 bases). The V gene lost 7 bases and the J gene lost 4 bases, with 16 bases spanning the gap. Germline V lookup: CDR1 ENHRY, CDR2 SYGVKD. This CDR3 region has 14 residues. Written as DNA, the CDR3 is TGTGCCATCAAGGGAGCCTCCACGGCAGAGACCCAGTACTTC. Translating gives CAIKGASTAETQYF.

Details on this clonotype: A read error is possible here, since a much larger clone lies one base away. This sequence joins TRBV11-2 and TRBJ2-3; the D gene is possibly TRBD2 (5 bases). The V and J ends lost 4 bases and 6 bases respectively, with 14 bases between them. CDR3 size: 14 residues. Germline loops: CDR1 SGHAT, CDR2 FQNNGV. The CDR3 nucleotides read TGTGCCAGCAGCTCAGGTTCTAGCTCGGATACGCAGTATTTT. Its protein is CASSSGSSSDTQYF.

This clonotype occurred many times. The V and J genes are TRBV28 and TRBJ1-5, with TRBD1 as a possible D gene (6 bases). The CDR3 is 14 residues long. The germline V and J ends were trimmed by 4 bases and 6 bases, with 13 bases remaining between them. Germline V gene sequence: CDR1 MDHEN, CDR2 SYDVKM. The CDR3 DNA reads TGTGCCAGCAGTTCCAGGGGTCGCGGTCAGCCCCAGCATTTT. Amino acids: CASSSRGRGQPQHF.

This clonotype has just a few counts. The V call is TRBV7-9, the J call TRBJ1-4; no clear D gene. Germline loops: CDR1 SEHNR, CDR2 FQNEAQ (reference sequence). Trimming took 0 bases from V and 4 from J, leaving 12 bases between them. The length of the CDR3 is 16 residues. CDR3 bases: TGTGCCAGCAGCTTAGCCAACAGAGTTCTTAATGAAAAACTGTTTTTT. Protein: CASSLANRVLNEKLFF.

In this sample, this clonotype turned up many times. The chain is built from TRBV5-1 and TRBJ2-5, with D possibly matching TRBD2 (6 bases). V was clipped by 4 bases and J by 5 bases, with 15 bases between them. This CDR3 has 14 amino acids. The germline V gene has CDR1 SGHRS and CDR2 YFSETQ. The DNA of the CDR3 is TGCGCCAGCAGCGGCCGGGACTTCGGGGAGACCCAGTACTTC. Translating gives CASSGRDFGETQYF.

The chain employs TRBV7-6 and TRBJ2-2; TRBD1 or TRBD2 may be the D gene (6 bases each). Germline V gives CDR1 SGHVS, CDR2 FNYEAQ. The ends were cut back, 7 bases at V and 6 bases at J, with 15 bases in the middle. This CDR3 contains 14 residues. The DNA of the CDR3 is TGTGCCAGCACACCCGAGAGGGGGGCCGGGGAGCTGTTTTTT. Residues: CASTPERGAGELFF.

This clonotype has ten or more counts. The V and J genes are TRBV7-2 and TRBJ2-5, with TRBD2 identical over 10 bases. J was trimmed by 5 bases and V by 2 bases; bases with no gene match: 5. The germline CDR1 and CDR2 sequences are SGHTA and FQGNSA. This CDR3 spans 15 amino acids. CDR3 in DNA: TGTGCCAGCAGCTTAAGAACTAGCGGGGTGGAGACCCAGTACTTC. Amino acids: CASSLRTSGVETQYF.

The chain employs TRBV10-3 and TRBJ2-6, with D maybe TRBD1 (6 bases). V lost 10 bases and J 0 bases, leaving 16 bases between the germline ends. CDR3 length: 16 residues. The germline V gene has CDR1 ENHRY and CDR2 SYGVKD. CDR3 sequence: CATATGPHSGANVLTF. The CDR3 DNA sequence: TGTGCCACCGCAACAGGGCCTCACTCTGGGGCCAACGTCCTGACTTTC.

This clonotype was picked up many times. This chain uses TRBV28 with TRBJ2-3, with 7 bases lining up with TRBD2. The CDR3 spans 14 residues. Germline V gene sequence: CDR1 MDHEN, CDR2 SYDVKM. V lost 2 bases to trimming and J lost 5 bases; unmatched junction nucleotides: 4. In DNA, the CDR3 is TGTGCCAGCAGTTTAGCGGGAGCGGTAGATACGCAGTATTTT. It codes for CASSLAGAVDTQYF.

The gene calls are TRBV3-1 and TRBJ1-2; tentatively, D is TRBD1 (6 bases). V lost 6 bases and J lost 4, with 12 bases in between. The germline CDR1 and CDR2 sequences are LGHDT and YNNKEL (reference sequence). The CDR3 sequence is 13 residues long. The CDR3 DNA reads as TGTGCCAGCAGTCGGACAGTCTTCTATGGCTACACCTTC. The encoded protein is CASSRTVFYGYTF.

This clonotype was found many times. This chain uses TRBV11-2 with TRBJ2-2; possibly TRBD1 or TRBD2 for D (6 bases each). Trimming took off 5 bases at V and 2 bases at J, with 18 bases between the two ends. The CDR3 has 17 residues. CDR1 is SGHAT, CDR2 FQNNGV, per germline. The CDR3 protein is CASSTPWGAINTGELFF. The CDR3 bases are TGTGCCAGCAGCACCCCTTGGGGGGCGATCAACACCGGGGAGCTGTTTTTT.

This clonotype was seen repeatedly, ten times or more. The chain couples TRBV29-1 to TRBJ2-1; 7 bases line up with TRBD1. The junction had 8 bases not matched to a gene; V was cut back by 7 bases and J by 5 bases. Germline loops: CDR1 SQVTM, CDR2 ANQGSEA. CDR3 length: 13 amino acids. CDR3 loop: CSAPGQVNNEQFF. The CDR3 nucleotides read TGCAGCGCCCCCGGACAGGTTAACAATGAGCAGTTCTTC.

This clonotype came up many times. The chain carries TRBV20-1 and TRBJ2-7; 7 positions match TRBD1. V shed 1 base and J 3 bases; nucleotides not matched to a gene: 6. The CDR3 contains 14 residues. The V gene's germline CDR1 is DFQATT and CDR2 SNEGSKA (reference sequence). The CDR3 coding sequence is TGCAGTGCTAGAGTAGCCGGGACAGACTACGAGCAGTACTTC. Amino acid sequence: CSARVAGTDYEQYF.

Ten or more counts support this clonotype. This chain uses TRBV5-1 with TRBJ1-2; the match to TRBD1 covers 8 bases. CDR1 is SGHRS and CDR2 is YFSETQ in the germline V gene. The CDR3 has 13 residues. V was pared by 3 bases and J by 7 bases, with 5 bases of the junction left unmatched. CDR3 in amino acids: CASSSLGQGGYTF. CDR3 coding DNA: TGCGCCAGCAGCTCACTAGGACAGGGTGGCTACACCTTC. Filled out from reference TRBV5-1 and TRBJ1-2, the complete variable domain reads KAGVTQTPRYLIKTRGQQVTLSCSPISGHRSVSWYQQTPGQGLQFLFEYFSETQRNKGNFPGRFSGRQFSNSRSEMNVSTLELGDSALYLCASSSLGQGGYTFGSGTRLTVV.

The V gene is TRBV19, the J gene TRBJ2-1; D call uncertain. CDR1 is LNHDA, CDR2 SQIVND, per germline (reference sequence). CDR3 length equals 13 residues. Trimming cost V 5 bases and J 0 bases, with 5 bases left between them. The CDR3 DNA reads TGTGCCAGTAGTCACTACTCCTACAATGAGCAGTTCTTC. Translating gives CASSHYSYNEQFF.

This chain connects TRBV5-1 to TRBJ2-2; D may match TRBD1 or TRBD2 (5 bases each). This CDR3 contains 14 residues. V was shortened by 5 bases and J by 5 bases, with 13 bases between the two germline ends. Germline CDR1 reads SGHRS; CDR2 reads YFSETQ. The CDR3, as DNA: TGCGCCAGCAGTAGGGGAGAGCAGACCGGGGAGCTGTTTTTT. Protein product: CASSRGEQTGELFF. Combining the CDR3 with reference TRBV5-1 and TRBJ2-2 gives the whole variable domain KAGVTQTPRYLIKTRGQQVTLSCSPISGHRSVSWYQQTPGQGLQFLFEYFSETQRNKGNFPGRFSGRQFSNSRSEMNVSTLELGDSALYLCASSRGEQTGELFFGEGSRLTVL.

The chain carries TRBV9 and TRBJ2-3; 10 nucleotides line up with TRBD2. With V trimmed by 0 bases and J by 4 bases, 5 bases remained unmatched. There are 16 residues in the CDR3. CDR1 and CDR2 (germline): SGDLS, YYNGEE. CDR3 protein: CASSVASGSWSDTQYF. The CDR3 DNA reads as TGTGCCAGCAGCGTAGCTAGCGGGAGCTGGTCAGATACGCAGTATTTT.

Many counts were recorded for this clonotype. The chain carries TRBV29-1 and TRBJ2-7; TRBD2 agrees at 9 bases. The CDR3 covers 15 residues. Germline assignment: CDR1 SQVTM and CDR2 ANQGSEA. With 0 bases clipped from V and 2 bases from J, the junction kept 5 bases outside the gene matches. CDR3 bases: TGCAGCGTTGAAGATAGCGGGAGAGCCACCTACGAGCAGTACTTC. The encoded protein is CSVEDSGRATYEQYF.

This clonotype has a handful of counts. The genes are TRBV18 and TRBJ1-4; no reliable D call. The CDR3 covers 15 residues. The germline V gene has CDR1 KGHSH and CDR2 LQKENI. Trimming took 1 base from V and 8 from J, leaving 14 bases between them. The chain's CDR3 is CASSPRWQEEEKLFF. The CDR3 nucleotides read TGTGCCAGCTCACCACGATGGCAGGAGGAAGAAAAACTGTTTTTT.